This section outlines one TCR beta chain sequence together with its context. Its antigen is as yet unknown. Random hexamers were used to reverse transcribe the RNA input (about 0.5 to 1 ug). Amplification of TCR beta CDR3 by immunoSEQ multiplex PCR spanned 54 Vbeta and 13 Jbeta. TCRdb fed the immunoSEQ multiplex PCR reads into MiXCR, producing one record per CDR3 protein. The data show 140,000 to 150,000 distinct CDR3 sequences, with 94% seen just once and 0.075% to 0.1% held by the top ten. With V trimmed by 3 bases and J by 10 bases, 9 bases remained unmatched. The CDR3 is 15 residues long. Germline assignment: CDR1 SGHAT and CDR2 FQDESV (reference sequence). These data come from a study of CD8 T cells in Susac syndrome. Whole-study findings and limits: The authors acknowledged that their TCR sequencing and HLA analysis involved a relatively small number of individuals.

The study sequenced TCR beta in blood CD8+ and CD4+ T cells. While CD8+ and CD4+ T cells were isolated negatively, TEMRA cells were enriched by FACS. The material sequenced was CD4+ T cells from PBMCs. The receptor was derived from a human donor in good health. J is TRBJ2-1 and V is TRBV11-1, with 10 bases that match TRBD2. The DNA for the CDR3 is TGTGCCAGCAGCTTGCCAAGCGGGAGGGCGCGAGAGCAGTTCTTC. This sequence encodes CASSLPSGRAREQFF.